The 20 T cell receptor beta chains given below trace back to one sample, sequenced in a study of metastatic and nonmetastatic thyroid tumors. TCRdb re-called the PCR reads via MiXCR. The sample carries about 25,000 clones, 20% recorded once. There were no patients who had received any treatment before thyroid surgery. Sequenced: adjacent normal tissue. The receptors here all came from a female donor with papillary thyroid cancer or a benign thyroid nodule (not recorded which). Some clones in this sample may be carry-over from other donors' samples.

This clone was counted between two and nine times. The junction and the germline gene differ at one end; a read error may be behind it. The chain is built from TRBV10-1 and TRBJ1-5; no definite D call. The CDR3 runs 14 residues. From germline, CDR1 is WNHNN and CDR2 SYGVQD (reference sequence). The CDR3 reads CATRQDYSNQTQHF. As DNA, the CDR3 is TGCGCCACCAGACAAGACTATAGCAATCAGACCCAGCATTTT.

This clone appeared a few times. This may stem from a read error, because a much larger clone lies one nucleotide away. The chain carries TRBV20-1 and TRBJ2-1; no clear D. The CDR3 is 11 amino acids. Trimming stripped 7 bases from V and 3 bases from J, with 7 bases between. Germline CDR1 is DFQATT and CDR2 is SNEGSKA (reference sequence). CDR3 residues: CSVPYYNEQFF. The DNA of the CDR3 is TGCAGTGTGCCCTACTACAATGAGCAGTTCTTC.

The V gene is TRBV7-2, the J gene TRBJ2-5; D remains unclear. Germline V gene sequence: CDR1 SGHTA, CDR2 FQGNSA. V lost 7 bases to trimming and J lost 8 bases, with 23 bases between them. The CDR3 sequence is 15 residues long. Here the CDR3 DNA reads TGTGCCAGCATCCCAGGCCGCGTTGGTGGGCATACCCAGTACTTC. The encoded protein is CASIPGRVGGHTQYF.

This clone was found many times. The chain joins TRBV27 to TRBJ2-5, with 8 bases aligning to TRBD2. Germline CDR1 is MNHEY and CDR2 is SMNVEV (reference sequence). This CDR3 has 15 residues. After removal of 3 bases from V and 5 bases from J, the junction contained 8 bases not matched to a gene. The CDR3 sequence: CASSFGLAGAETQYF. The CDR3 coding sequence is TGTGCCAGCAGTTTCGGTCTAGCGGGTGCGGAGACCCAGTACTTC.

A few counts support this clone. The chain employs TRBV6-1 and TRBJ1-2; 8 nucleotides align to TRBD1. The CDR3 is 15 amino acids. Germline values: CDR1 MNHNS, CDR2 SASEGT. V was clipped by 2 bases and J by 8 bases; unmatched bases: 10. Here the CDR3 DNA reads TGTGCCAGCAGTGAATTTAGCGACAGGGGCGAAGGCTACACCTTC. It is translated as CASSEFSDRGEGYTF.

The chain couples TRBV19 to TRBJ2-1; the D gene is possibly TRBD2 (6 bases). Per germline, CDR1 LNHDA and CDR2 SQIVND (reference sequence). The CDR3 covers 19 residues. V shed 7 bases and J shed 4 bases, with 29 bases lying between them. The CDR3 here is CASTTSLPWWTNGYNEQFF. In DNA form, the CDR3 reads TGTGCCAGTACCACCTCTCTCCCATGGTGGACTAACGGATACAATGAGCAGTTCTTC. The whole variable domain, remainder taken from reference TRBV19 and TRBJ2-1, is DGGITQSPKYLFRKEGQNVTLSCEQNLNHDAMYWYRQDPGQGLRLIYYSQIVNDFQKGDIAEGYSVSREKKESFPLTVTSAQKNPTAFYLCASTTSLPWWTNGYNEQFFGPGTRLTVL.

Ten or more counts support this clone. The V call is TRBV27, the J call TRBJ2-6, with D uncertain. The germline V gene encodes CDR1 MNHEY and CDR2 SMNVEV (reference sequence). This CDR3 is built from 15 residues. The germline V and J ends were trimmed by 4 bases and 2 bases, with 9 bases remaining between them. The CDR3 DNA follows: TGTGCCAGCAGTTCCCTAGTGGCTGGGGCCAACGTCCTGACTTTC. Encoded protein: CASSSLVAGANVLTF.

In this sample, this clone is medium-sized. This chain uses TRBV28 with TRBJ2-7; D gene uncertain. The germline V and J ends were trimmed by 0 bases and 3 bases, with 18 bases remaining between them. The CDR3 sequence is 17 residues long. In germline, CDR1 is MDHEN, CDR2 SYDVKM. CDR3 loop: CASSLCQAFLGCYEQYF. The DNA of the CDR3 is TGTGCCAGCAGTTTATGCCAGGCCTTCCTCGGGTGCTACGAGCAGTACTTC.

This clone has ten or more counts. The CDR3: CSAALAGGPKGSYNEQFF. As DNA, the CDR3 is TGCAGCGCAGCACTAGCGGGAGGGCCTAAGGGATCCTACAATGAGCAGTTCTTC. The V gene is TRBV29-1, the J gene TRBJ2-1; the match to TRBD2 covers 13 bases. The CDR3 length is 18 residues. CDR1 and CDR2 (germline): SQVTM, ANQGSEA. J lost 1 base, V lost 7 bases, and 13 bases had no gene match.

This clone was seen a few times. An end of the junction differs from the germline gene, which may be a read error. The chain couples TRBV28 to TRBJ2-7, with 10 positions matching TRBD1. The CDR3 is 14 residues long. Germline V lookup: CDR1 MDHEN, CDR2 SYDVKM. The CDR3 protein is CSSRTGGTGVEQYF. DNA of the CDR3: TGTTCCAGCCGCACGGGGGGGACAGGGGTCGAGCAGTACTTC.

This clone is medium-sized in the sample. V and J are TRBV20-1 and TRBJ2-2; D is uncertain. Germline assignment: CDR1 DFQATT and CDR2 SNEGSKA (reference sequence). Trimming took 3 bases from V and 0 from J, leaving 2 bases between them. This CDR3 has 12 residues. CDR3 DNA sequence: TGCAGTGCTAGCACGAACACCGGGGAGCTGTTTTTT. Its translation is CSASTNTGELFF.

This clone was counted at least ten times. V is TRBV5-1 and J is TRBJ2-7; D may be TRBD1 or TRBD2 (5 bases each). The ends were cut back, 2 bases at V and 7 bases at J, with 10 bases in the middle. CDR3 size: 12 residues. Germline lookup yields CDR1 SGHRS and CDR2 YFSETQ. CDR3 region: CASSFGDGEQYF. In nucleotides, the CDR3 is TGCGCCAGCAGCTTCGGGGACGGGGAGCAGTACTTC. Full variable domain (rest looked up from reference TRBV5-1 and TRBJ2-7): KAGVTQTPRYLIKTRGQQVTLSCSPISGHRSVSWYQQTPGQGLQFLFEYFSETQRNKGNFPGRFSGRQFSNSRSEMNVSTLELGDSALYLCASSFGDGEQYFGPGTRLTVT.

The rearrangement joins TRBV20-1 to TRBJ2-7; D gene ambiguous. CDR1 DFQATT and CDR2 SNEGSKA come from the germline V gene (reference sequence). This CDR3 spans 12 amino acids. Trimming removed 1 base from V and 6 bases from J, with 10 bases in between. CDR3 sequence (DNA): TGCAGTGCTAGAGCCGGATTGGTCGAGCAGTACTTC. Translated: CSARAGLVEQYF.

This clone has at least ten counts. This sequence joins TRBV3-1 and TRBJ1-2; D gene unclear. Trimming removed 4 bases from V and 4 bases from J, with 10 bases in between. CDR1 and CDR2 from the germline V gene are LGHDT and YNNKEL (reference sequence). The CDR3 runs 13 residues. In DNA, the CDR3 is TGTGCCAGCAGCCCCCGGGGTAGCTATGGCTACACCTTC. This codes for CASSPRGSYGYTF.

The rearrangement joins TRBV7-9 to TRBJ1-3; D uncertain. Germline V CDR1 and CDR2: SEHNR, FQNEAQ (reference sequence). Trimming removed 4 bases from V and 4 bases from J, with 5 bases in between. This CDR3 spans 12 amino acids. The CDR3 DNA sequence: TGTGCCAGCAGCTCACAGGGAAACACCATATATTTT. It encodes CASSSQGNTIYF.

Regarding this clone: The junction departs from germline at one end; a sequencing error may be responsible. The chain employs TRBV9 and TRBJ2-6, with D possibly matching TRBD1 (5 bases). The CDR3 runs 17 residues. Germline values: CDR1 SGDLS, CDR2 YYNGEE. The CDR3 sequence: CASSKEQGATGANVLIF. CDR3 bases: TGTGCCAGCAGCAAAGAACAAGGGGCCACTGGGGCCAACGTCCTGATTTTC.

With regard to this clone: A much larger clone lies a single base off, so this may be a read error. The V call is TRBV29-1, the J call TRBJ1-1; perhaps TRBD1 as D (5 bases). Germline assignment: CDR1 SQVTM and CDR2 ANQGSEA. This CDR3 contains 14 residues. Trimming left V 8 bases short and J 0 bases short, with 16 bases between. The CDR3 spells CSSSVGPLNTEAFF. CDR3 in DNA: TGCAGCTCCTCTGTGGGGCCCTTGAACACTGAAGCTTTCTTT.

This clone was picked up a small number of times. V and J are TRBV2 and TRBJ1-1, with D unresolved. Germline V gene lookup returns CDR1 SNHLY and CDR2 FYNNEI. The V and J ends lost 7 bases and 0 bases respectively, with 9 bases between them. The CDR3 is 13 amino acids. The CDR3 sequence is CASMFQMNTEAFF. CDR3 DNA: TGTGCCAGCATGTTCCAGATGAACACTGAAGCTTTCTTT.

The rearrangement uses TRBV20-1 and TRBJ1-2; 11 bases are a match to TRBD1. The V segment lost 5 bases and the J segment 3 bases; nucleotides outside the gene matches: 2. Per germline, CDR1 DFQATT and CDR2 SNEGSKA (reference sequence). The CDR3 extends over 13 amino acids. The CDR3 DNA sequence: TGCAGTGCTCGGACAGGGGGCGACTATGGCTACACCTTC. Its protein is CSARTGGDYGYTF.

This clone was observed many times. The V call is TRBV5-1, the J call TRBJ2-2; either TRBD1 or TRBD2 may fit D (6 bases each). The CDR3 covers 14 residues. The V end was cut by 4 bases, the J end by 3 bases, with 10 bases between. CDR1 is SGHRS, CDR2 YFSETQ, per germline. This CDR3 is CASSERGDTGELFF. CDR3 DNA: TGCGCCAGCAGCGAGAGGGGGGACACCGGGGAGCTGTTTTTT.